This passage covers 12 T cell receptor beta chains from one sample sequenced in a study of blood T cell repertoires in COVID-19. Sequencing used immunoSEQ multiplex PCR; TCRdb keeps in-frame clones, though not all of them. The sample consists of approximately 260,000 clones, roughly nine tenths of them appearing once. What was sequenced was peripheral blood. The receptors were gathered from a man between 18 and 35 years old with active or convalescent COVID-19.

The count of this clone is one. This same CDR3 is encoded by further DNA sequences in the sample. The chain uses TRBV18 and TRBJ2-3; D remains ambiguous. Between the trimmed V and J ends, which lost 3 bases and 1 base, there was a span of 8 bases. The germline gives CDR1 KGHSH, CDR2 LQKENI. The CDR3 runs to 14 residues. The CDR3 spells CASSPQQGTDTQYF. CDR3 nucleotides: TGTGCCAGCTCACCGCAGCAGGGCACAGATACGCAGTATTTT.

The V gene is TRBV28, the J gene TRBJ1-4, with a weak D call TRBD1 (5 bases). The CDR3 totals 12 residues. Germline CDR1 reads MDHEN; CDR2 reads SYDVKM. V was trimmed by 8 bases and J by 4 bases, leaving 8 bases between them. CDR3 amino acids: CASHQGNEKLFF. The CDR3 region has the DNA TGTGCCAGCCATCAGGGTAATGAAAAACTGTTTTTT.

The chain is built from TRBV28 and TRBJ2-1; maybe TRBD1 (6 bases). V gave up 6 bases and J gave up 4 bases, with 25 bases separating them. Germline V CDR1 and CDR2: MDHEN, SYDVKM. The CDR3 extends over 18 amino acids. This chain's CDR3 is CASSPTRAGSGVYNEQFF. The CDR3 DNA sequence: TGTGCCAGCAGCCCCACGAGGGCCGGGTCAGGGGTTTACAATGAGCAGTTCTTC. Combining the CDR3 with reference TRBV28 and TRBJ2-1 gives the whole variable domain DVKVTQSSRYLVKRTGEKVFLECVQDMDHENMFWYRQDPGLGLRLIYFSYDVKMKEKGDIPEGYSVSREKKERFSLILESASTNQTSMYLCASSPTRAGSGVYNEQFFGPGTRLTVL.

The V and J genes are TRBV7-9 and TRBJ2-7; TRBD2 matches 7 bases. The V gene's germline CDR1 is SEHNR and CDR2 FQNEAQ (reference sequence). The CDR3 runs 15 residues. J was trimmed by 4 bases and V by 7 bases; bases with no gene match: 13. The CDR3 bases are TGTGCCAGCATGAACTCGGCGGGAGTACCGTACGAGCAGTACTTC. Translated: CASMNSAGVPYEQYF. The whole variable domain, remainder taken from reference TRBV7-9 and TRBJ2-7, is DTGVSQNPRHKITKRGQNVTFRCDPISEHNRLYWYRQTLGQGPEFLTYFQNEAQLEKSRLLSDRFSAERPKGSFSTLEIQRTEQGDSAMYLCASMNSAGVPYEQYFGPGTRLTVT.

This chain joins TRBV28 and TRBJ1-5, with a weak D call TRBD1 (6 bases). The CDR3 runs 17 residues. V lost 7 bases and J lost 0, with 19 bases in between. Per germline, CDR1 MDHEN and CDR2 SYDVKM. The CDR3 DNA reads TGTGCCAGCACCACAAGGGGGACCAGATATAGCAATCAGCCCCAGCATTTT. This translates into CASTTRGTRYSNQPQHF.

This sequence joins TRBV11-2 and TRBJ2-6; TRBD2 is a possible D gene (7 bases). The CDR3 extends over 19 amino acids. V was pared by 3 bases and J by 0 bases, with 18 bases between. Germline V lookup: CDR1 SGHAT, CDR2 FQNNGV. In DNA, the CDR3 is TGTGCCAGCAGCTTCGGGGGGCTTGGGGTCTTCTCTGGGGCCAACGTCCTGACTTTC. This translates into CASSFGGLGVFSGANVLTF.

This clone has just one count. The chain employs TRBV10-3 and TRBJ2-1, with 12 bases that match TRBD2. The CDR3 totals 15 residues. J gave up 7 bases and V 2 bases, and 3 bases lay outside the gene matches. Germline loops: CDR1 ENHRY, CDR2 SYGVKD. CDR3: CAISERTSGANEQFF. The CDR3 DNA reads TGTGCCATCAGTGAGAGGACTAGCGGGGCGAATGAGCAGTTCTTC.

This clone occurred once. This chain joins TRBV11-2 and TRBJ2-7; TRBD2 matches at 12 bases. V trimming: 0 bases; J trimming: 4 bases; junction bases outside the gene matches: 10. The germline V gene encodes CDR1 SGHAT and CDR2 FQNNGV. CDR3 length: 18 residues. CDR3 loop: CASSLEEASGRAGYEQYF. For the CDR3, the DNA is TGTGCCAGCAGCTTAGAGGAGGCTAGCGGGAGGGCCGGATACGAGCAGTACTTC.

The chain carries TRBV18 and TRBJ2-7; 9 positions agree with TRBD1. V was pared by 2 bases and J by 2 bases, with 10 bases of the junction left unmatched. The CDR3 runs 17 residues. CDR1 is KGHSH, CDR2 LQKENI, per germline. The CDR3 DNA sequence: TGTGCCAGCTCACCATATTCAGGACAGGGGAACGCCTACGAGCAGTACTTC. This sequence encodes CASSPYSGQGNAYEQYF. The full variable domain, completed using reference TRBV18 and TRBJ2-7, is NAGVMQNPRHLVRRRGQEARLRCSPMKGHSHVYWYRQLPEEGLKFMVYLQKENIIDESGMPKERFSAEFPKEGPSILRIQQVVRGDSAAYFCASSPYSGQGNAYEQYFGPGTRLTVT.

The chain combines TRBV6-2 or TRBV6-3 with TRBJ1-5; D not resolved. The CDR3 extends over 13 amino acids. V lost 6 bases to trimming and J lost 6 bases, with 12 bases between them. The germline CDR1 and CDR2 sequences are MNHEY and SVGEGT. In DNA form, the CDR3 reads TGTGCCAGCAGCCCGAAGGAGAGTCAGCCCCAGCATTTT. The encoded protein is CASSPKESQPQHF.

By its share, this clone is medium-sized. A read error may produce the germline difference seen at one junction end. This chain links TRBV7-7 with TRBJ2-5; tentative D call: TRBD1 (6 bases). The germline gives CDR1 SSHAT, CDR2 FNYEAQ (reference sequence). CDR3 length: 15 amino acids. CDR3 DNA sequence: TGTGCTAGCAGCCCCCGGGACAAAAATGGGGAGACCCAGTACTTC. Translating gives CASSPRDKNGETQYF.

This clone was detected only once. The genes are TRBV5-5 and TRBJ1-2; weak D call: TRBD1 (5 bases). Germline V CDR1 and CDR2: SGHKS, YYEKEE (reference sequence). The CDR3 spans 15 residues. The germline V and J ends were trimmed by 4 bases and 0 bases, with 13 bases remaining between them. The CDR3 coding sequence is TGTGCCAGCAGCCCCCGCGGGGCCTCTAACTATGGCTACACCTTC. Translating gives CASSPRGASNYGYTF.